This T cell receptor beta chain comes out of a study of OX40 agonist ivuxolimab in advanced cancers. About the research overall: A partial response was reached by three patients: one with hepatocellular carcinoma and two with cutaneous melanoma. Whole-study findings and limits: Expanded peripheral T cell antigen specificity was not determined. On average, CD8+ T cells had more expanded clones than CD4+.

Trimming stripped 6 bases from V and 1 base from J, with 13 bases between. Looked up from germline, CDR1 is MNHEY and CDR2 is SMNVEV (reference sequence). This CDR3 has 15 residues. Some clones are missing from TCRdb's copy, which holds only in-frame ones; the method was immunoSEQ multiplex PCR. Among approximately 77,000 clones listed, 85% to 95% were seen once. Of note for this clone: Its antigen is unidentified.

The receptor comes from an adult with an advanced solid tumor such as melanoma, head and neck, liver or kidney cancer. The sequencing used CD4+ or CD8+ T cells sorted from blood, collected in a trial of the OX40 agonist ivuxolimab. V gene TRBV27 combines with J gene TRBJ2-4; a weak D match, TRBD1 (6 bases). CDR3 amino acids: CASSTTGTAKNIQYF. The CDR3 DNA sequence: TGTGCCAGCAGCACTACAGGGACGGCCAAAAACATTCAGTACTTC.